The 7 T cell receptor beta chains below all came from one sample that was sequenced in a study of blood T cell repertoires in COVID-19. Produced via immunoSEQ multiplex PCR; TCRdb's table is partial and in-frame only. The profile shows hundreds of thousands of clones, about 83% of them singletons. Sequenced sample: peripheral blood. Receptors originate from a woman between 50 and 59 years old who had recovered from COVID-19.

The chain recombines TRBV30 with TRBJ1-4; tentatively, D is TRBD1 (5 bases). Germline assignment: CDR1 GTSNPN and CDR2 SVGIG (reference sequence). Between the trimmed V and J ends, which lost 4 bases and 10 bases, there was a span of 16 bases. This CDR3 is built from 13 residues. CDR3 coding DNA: TGTGCCTGGACGGCGGGGGATTGGGGAAAACTGTTTTTT. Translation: CAWTAGDWGKLFF.

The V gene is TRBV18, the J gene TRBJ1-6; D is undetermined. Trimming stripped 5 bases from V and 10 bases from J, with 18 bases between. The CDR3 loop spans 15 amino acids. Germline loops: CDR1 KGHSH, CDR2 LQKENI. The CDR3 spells CASSTLDPEGSPLHF. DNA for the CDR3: TGTGCCAGCTCAACCCTCGACCCCGAGGGCTCACCCCTCCACTTT.

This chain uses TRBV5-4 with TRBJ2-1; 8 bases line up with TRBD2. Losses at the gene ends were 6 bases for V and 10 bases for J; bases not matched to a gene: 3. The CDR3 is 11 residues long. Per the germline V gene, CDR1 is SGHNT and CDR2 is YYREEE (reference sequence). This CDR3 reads CASTIAGEQFF. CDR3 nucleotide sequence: TGTGCCAGCACAATAGCGGGAGAGCAGTTCTTC.

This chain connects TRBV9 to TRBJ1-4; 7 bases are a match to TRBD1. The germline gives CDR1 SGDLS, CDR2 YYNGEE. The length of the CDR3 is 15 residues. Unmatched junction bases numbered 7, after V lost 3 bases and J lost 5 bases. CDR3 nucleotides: TGTGCCAGCAGCGCGGGAGGGACAGAGAATGAAAAACTGTTTTTT. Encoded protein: CASSAGGTENEKLFF.

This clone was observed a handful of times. The CDR3 here is CASSPEREGPNTGELFF. The CDR3 coding sequence is TGTGCCAGCAGCCCAGAGCGGGAGGGCCCTAACACCGGGGAGCTGTTTTTT. J is TRBJ2-2 and V is TRBV21-1; TRBD2 was called by the table and not checked on the DNA. TRBV21-1 is an annotated pseudogene. The CDR3 runs 17 residues.

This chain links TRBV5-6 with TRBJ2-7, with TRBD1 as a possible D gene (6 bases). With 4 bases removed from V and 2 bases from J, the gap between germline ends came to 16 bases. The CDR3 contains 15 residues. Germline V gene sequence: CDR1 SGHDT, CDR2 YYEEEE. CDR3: CASSLVRGNTYEQYF. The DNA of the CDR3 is TGTGCCAGCAGCCTGGTCAGGGGAAACACCTACGAGCAGTACTTC.

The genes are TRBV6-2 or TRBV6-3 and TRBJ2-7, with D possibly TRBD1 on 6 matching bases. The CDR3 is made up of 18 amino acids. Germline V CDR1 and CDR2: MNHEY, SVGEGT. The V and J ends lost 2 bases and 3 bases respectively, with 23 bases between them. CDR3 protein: CASSYIRARTQGIYEQYF. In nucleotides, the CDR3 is TGTGCCAGCAGTTACATACGGGCTAGAACCCAGGGGATCTACGAGCAGTACTTC.